The clone carrying this TCR beta chain occurred many times. Its antigen is still unknown. The record originates from a study of beta chain features in type 1 diabetes. Of the isolated RNA, all was reverse transcribed, and so the sequenced material was expressed TCRB transcripts. Produced via immunoSEQ multiplex PCR; TCRdb's table is partial and in-frame only. The sample consists of around 340,000 clones, 8% of them appearing once. It was one heparinised blood draw, averaging around 120 mL, that each donor gave. The study's findings and limits: The study notes PCR might favor shorter templates equally in patients and controls. TCRB CDR3 length was moderately but significantly reduced in all four CD4+ subsets of Type 1 diabetes patients.

The V gene end was trimmed by 3 bases and the J gene end by 10 bases; junction bases not matched to a gene: 8. The CDR3 spans 15 residues. In germline, CDR1 is LNHDA, CDR2 SQIVND (reference sequence). The sample taken for sequencing was central memory CD4+ T cells from blood. The rearrangement links TRBV19 to TRBJ2-1; TRBD2 matches 11 bases. The TCR originated in a woman under 30 in good health. The CDR3 region is CASSIIAGGPREQFF. The CDR3 DNA reads as TGTGCCAGTAGTATCATAGCGGGAGGGCCAAGAGAGCAGTTCTTC.